These 7 T cell receptor beta chains share one sample of origin, sequenced in a study of regulatory T cells in long-lasting Graves disease. Time point reported: newly diagnosed GD, antithyroid drugs for less than 3 months. The TCR library was made from RNA extracted from PBMCs. Assembly of TCR beta libraries relied on iRepertoire HTBI primers together with Arm-PCR of CDR3 regions. Using its own MiXCR run on the multiplex PCR reads, TCRdb lists one record per CDR3 protein. The sample holds roughly 560,000 distinct CDR3 sequences, about 16% seen once. The same data also contributed to another study, on T cells in Graves' hyperthyroidism and ophthalmopathy.

The sample was peripheral blood mononuclear cells (PBMCs), taken at new diagnosis, from a patient treated with antithyroid drugs. These receptor sequences come from a middle-aged woman with Graves disease.

Ten or more counts support this clonotype. The chain is built from TRBV2 and TRBJ2-2; D uncertain. The ends were cut back, 8 bases at V and 1 base at J, with 11 bases in the middle. From germline, CDR1 is SNHLY and CDR2 FYNNEI. CDR3 length: 14 residues. This CDR3 reads CASFPSGNTGELFF. CDR3 sequence (DNA): TGTGCCAGCTTTCCGTCGGGGAACACCGGGGAGCTGTTTTTT.

The table lists this clonotype with many counts. The V gene is TRBV5-1, the J gene TRBJ1-1, with D possibly matching TRBD1 (6 bases). Germline assignment: CDR1 SGHRS and CDR2 YFSETQ. The CDR3 spans 15 residues. V lost 4 bases and J 1 base, leaving 14 bases between the germline ends. The CDR3 protein is CASSASGVPNTEAFF. The CDR3 DNA reads as TGCGCCAGCAGCGCCTCAGGGGTCCCGAACACTGAAGCTTTCTTT. The full variable domain, rest sourced from reference TRBV5-1 and TRBJ1-1, is KAGVTQTPRYLIKTRGQQVTLSCSPISGHRSVSWYQQTPGQGLQFLFEYFSETQRNKGNFPGRFSGRQFSNSRSEMNVSTLELGDSALYLCASSASGVPNTEAFFGQGTRLTVV.

The chain combines TRBV10-3 with TRBJ1-1; 7 bases line up with TRBD1. The CDR3 loop spans 13 amino acids. Germline V lookup: CDR1 ENHRY, CDR2 SYGVKD. The V gene end was trimmed by 8 bases and the J gene end by 1 base; junction bases not matched to a gene: 4. The CDR3 loop reads CAIRTGWNTEAFF. Here the CDR3 DNA reads TGTGCCATCCGGACAGGCTGGAACACTGAAGCTTTCTTT.

The chain has TRBV4-1 and TRBJ2-7; D may match TRBD1 or TRBD2 (6 bases each). Germline-derived CDR1 and CDR2 are MGHRA and YSYEKL. This CDR3 has 15 residues. Trimming pared 4 bases from V and 2 bases from J, leaving 15 bases between. The CDR3 spells CASSPSRDIAYEQYF. In DNA, the CDR3 is TGCGCCAGCAGCCCTTCGCGGGACATAGCCTACGAGCAGTACTTC.

In this sample, this clonotype turned up many times. The V gene is TRBV28, the J gene TRBJ1-1, with unresolved D. The CDR3 runs 14 residues. V gave up 6 bases and J gave up 3 bases, with 14 bases separating them. In germline, CDR1 is MDHEN, CDR2 SYDVKM. The CDR3 region has the DNA TGTGCCAGCAGGCAGACCGGGCCCGACACTGAAGCTTTCTTT. Its translation is CASRQTGPDTEAFF.

Ten or more counts support this clonotype. The chain is built from TRBV2 and TRBJ1-1; a possible D gene is TRBD1 (6 bases). The V and J ends lost 8 bases and 0 bases respectively, with 16 bases between them. The CDR3 has 15 residues. Germline CDR1 SNHLY, CDR2 FYNNEI. CDR3 in amino acids: CASSPKTGLNTEAFF. Written as DNA, the CDR3 is TGTGCCAGCTCACCGAAGACAGGATTGAACACTGAAGCTTTCTTT.

The CDR3: CSVDFRGSYNEQFF. DNA for the CDR3: TGCAGCGTTGACTTCAGGGGATCCTACAATGAGCAGTTCTTC. The rearrangement joins TRBV29-1 to TRBJ2-1; D may be TRBD1 (6 bases). The V end lost 3 bases, the J end lost 1 base, and 10 bases lay between the germline ends. This CDR3 has 14 residues. Germline CDR1 is SQVTM and CDR2 is ANQGSEA.